The T cell receptor (beta chain) described here comes from a study of human T cells and chemical hapten exposure. As concerns this clonotype: Its specificity is unknown.

As the library was built, unique molecular identifiers were attached to individual cDNA molecules. In the authors' workflow: Samples had a median of about 96,000 TCRs, ranging roughly 20,000 to 700,000. One entry per CDR3 protein, called by TCRdb with MiXCR from the 5' RACE reads. These V and J calls derive from TCRdb rather than the authors' analysis. The sample includes 81,000 or so distinct CDR3 sequences, more than 7% of them seen just once. Study findings and constraints: TCRs above 1 in 1000 frequency stayed constant with DPC sensitization.

The authors' total RNA extraction used unfractionated whole blood. The ends lost 0 bases at V and 4 bases at J; junction bases unmatched: 7. CDR1 is SQVTM and CDR2 is ANQGSEA in the germline V gene. CDR3 size: 15 residues. The receptor was derived from a male donor in good health. V gene TRBV29-1 combines with J gene TRBJ2-7; 9 nucleotides align to TRBD1. DNA for the CDR3: TGCAGCGTTGAAGAGAGACAGGGGGGGACTTACGAGCAGTACTTC. Its translation is CSVEERQGGTYEQYF.